The rows below give T cell receptor beta chains drawn from one sample of a study of identifying expanded T cells in peripheral blood. Method: immunoSEQ multiplex PCR; TCRdb's copy keeps in-frame clones and lacks some. The profile covers about 94,000 clones, with 70% to 90% appearing a single time and under 6.5% taken by the ten largest. The sample was blood. These receptor sequences come from a person aged 18 to 70 in good health. Each CDR3 is given with its conserved first and last residue. The order of the fields is J gene, V gene, D gene, CDR3 length, clone size, CDR3 protein, CDR3 DNA. D genes are given only for firm matches. Rows give clone size only sometimes, using once, few, many, or a class for an expanded clone.

>TRBJ1-5|TRBV21-1|NA|21|NA
CASSKGSTHLGPQVSNQPQHF
TGTGCCAGCAGCAAAGGCTCAACTCATCTGGGTCCGCAGGTTAGCAATCAGCCCCAGCATTTT
>TRBJ1-4|TRBV6-1|TRBD1|14|NA
CASSPGGLGEKLFF
TGTGCCAGCAGTCCAGGGGGCTTAGGTGAAAAACTGTTTTTT
>TRBJ2-1|TRBV4-2|NA|14|NA
CASSQAWRMNEQFF
TGTGCCAGCAGCCAAGCATGGCGAATGAATGAGCAGTTCTTC
>TRBJ1-1|TRBV10-3|NA|14|NA
CAISEVVRDTEAFF
TGTGCCATCAGTGAAGTCGTTAGAGACACTGAAGCTTTCTTT
>TRBJ2-7|TRBV11-3|NA|11|NA
CASSPGYEQYF
TGTGCCAGCAGCCCCGGCTACGAGCAGTACTTC
>TRBJ2-1|TRBV6-1|NA|15|NA
CASSEFRPGGNEQFF
TGTGCCAGCAGTGAATTCCGTCCAGGAGGGAATGAGCAGTTCTTC
>TRBJ1-1|TRBV30|NA|13|NA
CARSVSQNTEAFF
TGTGCCCGGAGTGTAAGTCAGAACACTGAAGCTTTCTTT
>TRBJ2-5|TRBV7-9|TRBD1|15|NA
CASSLATGYQETQYF
TGTGCCAGCAGCTTAGCGACAGGGTACCAAGAGACCCAGTACTTC
>TRBJ1-4|TRBV14|NA|14|NA
CASSQGPVNEKLFF
TGTGCCAGCAGCCAAGGGCCGGTAAATGAAAAACTGTTTTTT
>TRBJ2-5|TRBV14|NA|15|NA
CASSQALRDLETQYF
TGTGCCAGCAGCCAAGCGCTGAGGGACCTTGAGACCCAGTACTTC
>TRBJ1-3|TRBV19|NA|15|NA
CASSIDRDSGNTIYF
TGTGCCAGTAGTATAGACCGAGACTCTGGAAACACCATATATTTT
>TRBJ2-5|TRBV5-6|NA|14|NA
CASSSPGDQETQYF
TGTGCCAGCAGCTCCCCGGGGGACCAAGAGACCCAGTACTTC
>TRBJ2-1|TRBV5-1|NA|12|NA
CASSLMGNEQFF
TGCGCCAGCAGCTTGATGGGCAATGAGCAGTTCTTC
>TRBJ2-2|TRBV7-9|NA|11|NA
CASSLGRELFF
TGTGCCAGCAGCTTAGGGAGGGAGCTGTTTTTT
>TRBJ2-7|TRBV4-1|NA|15|NA
CASSQGSGPSYEQYF
TGCGCCAGCAGCCAAGGTTCGGGCCCCTCCTACGAGCAGTACTTC
>TRBJ2-5|TRBV7-3|TRBD2|15|NA
CASSPLAGGKETQYF
TGTGCCAGCAGCCCCCTAGCGGGGGGGAAAGAGACCCAGTACTTC
>TRBJ2-1|TRBV5-1|TRBD1|14|NA
CASSRQGTNNGQFF
TGCGCCAGCAGTCGACAGGGGACGAACAATGGGCAGTTCTTC
>TRBJ1-2|TRBV14|NA|15|NA
CASSQDVRDNYGYTF
TGTGCCAGCAGCCAAGACGTACGGGATAACTATGGCTACACCTTC
>TRBJ1-4|TRBV19|NA|14|NA
CVSSSYSTNEKLFF
TGTGTCAGTAGTTCATATTCAACTAATGAAAAACTGTTTTTT
>TRBJ2-1|TRBV7-9|NA|13|NA
CASSWRGGNEQFF
TGTGCCAGCAGCTGGAGAGGGGGCAATGAGCAGTTCTTC
>TRBJ1-2|TRBV9|NA|15|NA
CASSVDRLANYGYTF
TGTGCCAGCAGCGTAGATCGTCTCGCTAACTATGGCTACACCTTC
>TRBJ1-5|TRBV15|TRBD1|19|NA
CATSRDVRQGGPSDQPQHF
TGTGCCACCAGCAGAGATGTCCGACAGGGGGGCCCGTCCGATCAGCCCCAGCATTTT
>TRBJ1-1|TRBV29-1|NA|10|few
CSARDTEAFF
TGCAGCGCCCGGGACACTGAAGCTTTCTTT
>TRBJ2-7|TRBV7-8|NA|14|NA
CASSIAGGRYEQYF
TGTGCCAGCAGCATAGCCGGGGGGCGGTACGAGCAGTACTTC
>TRBJ1-4|TRBV10-2|NA|16|NA
CASSGMLTGTNEKLFF
TGCGCCAGCAGTGGGATGCTCACTGGGACTAATGAAAAACTGTTTTTT
>TRBJ2-2|TRBV6-5|NA|15|NA
CASSKPGMNTGELFF
TGTGCCAGCAGTAAGCCTGGGATGAACACCGGGGAGCTGTTTTTT
>TRBJ2-1|TRBV7-6|NA|13|NA
CASSRREYNEQFF
TGTGCCAGCAGCCGAAGGGAGTACAATGAGCAGTTCTTC
>TRBJ1-5|TRBV6-1|NA|12|NA
CASSDTDRPQHF
TGTGCCAGCAGTGATACCGATCGGCCCCAGCATTTT
>TRBJ1-6|TRBV30|NA|14|NA
CAWNRDSYNSPLHF
TGTGCCTGGAATCGGGACTCCTATAATTCACCCCTCCACTTT
>TRBJ2-7|TRBV25-1|NA|12|few
CASSSPSYEQYF
TGTGCCAGCAGCAGCCCCTCCTACGAGCAGTACTTC
>TRBJ2-1|TRBV7-8|NA|17|NA
CASSLRPGAGSYNEQFF
TGTGCCAGCAGCTTAAGGCCTGGGGCCGGCTCCTACAATGAGCAGTTCTTC
>TRBJ2-1|TRBV6-5|TRBD2|15|NA
CASGTTSEGYNEQFF
TGTGCCAGCGGGACTACCTCGGAGGGTTACAATGAGCAGTTCTTC
>TRBJ2-7|TRBV7-2|TRBD1|14|NA
CASSQPTGIYEQYF
TGTGCCAGCAGCCAACCGACAGGGATCTACGAGCAGTACTTC
>TRBJ2-6|TRBV12-5|NA|15|NA
CASALGQSGANVLTF
TGTGCTAGTGCTTTGGGGCAGTCTGGGGCCAACGTCCTGACTTTC
>TRBJ2-2|TRBV5-1|NA|16|once
CASRGLGGPNTGELFF
TGCGCCAGCCGAGGGTTGGGGGGCCCGAACACCGGGGAGCTGTTTTTT
>TRBJ2-1|TRBV15|TRBD2|20|NA
CATSRDTSGNLLRSYNEQFF
TGTGCCACCAGCAGAGATACTAGCGGGAACCTATTACGCTCCTACAATGAGCAGTTCTTC
>TRBJ1-1|TRBV19|NA|11|NA
CASSAGHGAFF
TGTGCCAGTAGTGCGGGACATGGGGCTTTCTTT
>TRBJ1-2|TRBV2|NA|13|NA
CASISGGEFGYTF
TGTGCCAGCATTAGCGGGGGGGAGTTTGGCTACACCTTC
>TRBJ1-2|TRBV5-6|NA|16|NA
CASSLLEGSANYGYTF
TGTGCCAGCAGCTTGTTGGAGGGTTCAGCTAACTATGGCTACACCTTC